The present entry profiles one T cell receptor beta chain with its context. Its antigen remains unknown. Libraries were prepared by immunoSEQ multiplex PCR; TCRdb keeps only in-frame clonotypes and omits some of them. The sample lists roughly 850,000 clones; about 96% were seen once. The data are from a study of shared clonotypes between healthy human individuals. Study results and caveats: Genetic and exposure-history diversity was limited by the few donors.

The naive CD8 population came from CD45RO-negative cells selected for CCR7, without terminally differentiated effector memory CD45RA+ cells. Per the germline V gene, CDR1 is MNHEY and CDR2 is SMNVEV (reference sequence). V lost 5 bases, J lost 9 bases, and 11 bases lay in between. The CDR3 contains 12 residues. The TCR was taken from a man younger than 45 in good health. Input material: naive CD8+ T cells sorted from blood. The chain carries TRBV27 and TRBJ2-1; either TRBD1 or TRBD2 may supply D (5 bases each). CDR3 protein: CASSTGAIEQFF. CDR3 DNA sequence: TGTGCCAGCAGTACCGGGGCGATTGAGCAGTTCTTC.